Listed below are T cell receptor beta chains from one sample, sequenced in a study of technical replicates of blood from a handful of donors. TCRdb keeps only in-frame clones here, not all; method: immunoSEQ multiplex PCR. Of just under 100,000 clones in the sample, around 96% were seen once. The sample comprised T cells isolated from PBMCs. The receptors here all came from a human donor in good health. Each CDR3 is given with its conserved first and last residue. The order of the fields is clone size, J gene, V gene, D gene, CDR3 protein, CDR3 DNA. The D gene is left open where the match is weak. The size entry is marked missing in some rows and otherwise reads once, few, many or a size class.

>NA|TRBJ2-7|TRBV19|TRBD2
CASSIAPSGRRHEQYF
TGTGCCAGTAGTATCGCGCCTAGCGGGAGAAGGCACGAGCAGTACTTC
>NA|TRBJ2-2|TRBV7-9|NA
CASSLERSGELFF
TGTGCCAGCAGCTTAGAACGGTCCGGGGAGCTGTTTTTT
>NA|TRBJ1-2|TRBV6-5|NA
CASTLLGQYYGYTF
TGTGCCAGCACCCTGCTGGGGCAGTACTATGGCTACACCTTC
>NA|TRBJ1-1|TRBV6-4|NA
CASSRRGNTEAFF
TGTGCCAGCAGCCGGAGGGGGAACACTGAAGCTTTCTTT
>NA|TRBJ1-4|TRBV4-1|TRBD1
CASSLHRGREKLFF
TGCGCCAGCAGCCTACACAGGGGGCGGGAAAAACTGTTTTTT
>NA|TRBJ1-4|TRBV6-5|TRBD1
CASSYSGQGLEKLFF
TGTGCCAGCAGTTACTCGGGACAGGGGTTGGAAAAACTGTTTTTT
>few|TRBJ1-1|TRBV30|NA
CAWSATVTLNTEAFF
TGTGCCTGGAGTGCGACAGTTACTTTGAACACTGAAGCTTTCTTT
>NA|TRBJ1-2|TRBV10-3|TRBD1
CAISEWTGNGYTF
TGTGCCATCAGTGAATGGACAGGGAATGGCTACACCTTC
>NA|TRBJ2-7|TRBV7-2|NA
CASSLTRWSGTYSYEQYF
TGTGCCAGCAGCCTCACCCGCTGGTCAGGCACGTACTCCTACGAGCAGTACTTC
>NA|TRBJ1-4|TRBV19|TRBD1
CASSMDRGNEKLFF
TGTGCCAGTAGTATGGACAGGGGTAATGAAAAACTGTTTTTT
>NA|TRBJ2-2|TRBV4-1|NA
CASSQVESTGELFF
TGCGCCAGCAGCCAAGTCGAGAGCACCGGGGAGCTGTTTTTT
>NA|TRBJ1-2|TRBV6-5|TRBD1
CASSQGAGGYTF
TGTGCCAGCAGTCAGGGGGCCGGTGGCTACACCTTC
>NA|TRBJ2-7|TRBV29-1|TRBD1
CSVEWDRGDEQYF
TGCAGCGTTGAATGGGACAGGGGCGACGAGCAGTACTTC
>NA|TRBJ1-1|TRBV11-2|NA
CASSLDLAAEAFF
TGTGCCAGCAGCTTAGATCTGGCGGCTGAAGCTTTCTTT
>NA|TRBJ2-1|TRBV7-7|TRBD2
CASSTTSGSFDEQFF
TGTGCCAGCAGCACCACTAGCGGGAGTTTCGATGAGCAGTTCTTC
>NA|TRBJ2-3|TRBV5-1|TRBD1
CASSTSGQGGDTQYF
TGCGCCAGCAGCACCTCTGGACAGGGTGGCGATACGCAGTATTTT
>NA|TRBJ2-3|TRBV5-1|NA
CASRQASTDTQYF
TGCGCCAGCAGACAGGCTAGCACAGATACGCAGTATTTT
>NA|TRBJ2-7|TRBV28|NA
CASSLEGISSYEQCF
TGTGCCAGCAGTTTAGAGGGTATAAGCTCCTACGAGCAGTGCTTC
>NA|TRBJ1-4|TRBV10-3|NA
CAISETGTKLFF
TGTGCCATCAGCGAAACAGGGACCAAACTGTTTTTT
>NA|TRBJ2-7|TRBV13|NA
CASSPSGERIYEQYF
TGTGCCAGCAGCCCTAGTGGGGAGAGGATCTACGAGCAGTACTTC